This TCR beta chain was recorded in a study of control samples from healthy donors and cancer patients. The germline gives CDR1 MNHEY, CDR2 SVGAGI. There are 13 residues in the CDR3. V was clipped by 2 bases and J by 7 bases; unmatched bases: 4. Sequencing was performed with immunoSEQ multiplex PCR; in TCRdb, only in-frame clones are kept and a portion is missing. The sample holds 93,000 or so clones, roughly 91% seen once. The specimen was PBMCs. The V call is TRBV6-5, the J call TRBJ1-2, with TRBD1 matching over 7 bases. The sequence derives from a man in his 60s with lung cancer. CDR3 sequence reads: CASSYDRDFGYTF. In DNA, the CDR3 is TGTGCCAGCAGTTACGACAGGGACTTTGGCTACACCTTC.